A selection of T cell receptor beta chains follows, all from one sample in a study of blood T cells in healthy people across ages. From the 5' RACE reads, TCRdb called clonotypes with MiXCR, one entry per CDR3 protein. Of 780,000 or so distinct CDR3 sequences listed, roughly three fifths are singletons. What was sequenced was blood. The source of these receptors is a man in his forties in good health. Each CDR3 is given with its conserved first and last residue. The order of the fields is D gene, V gene, J gene, clone size, CDR3 DNA, CDR3 protein. The D gene is left open where the match is weak. Expanded clones are given a class, and other clones once, few, many or no size at all.

TRBD2	TRBV27	TRBJ2-7	many	TGTGCCAGCAGTCCGACTAGCGGGGGCTTCGAGCAGTACTTC	CASSPTSGGFEQYF
.	TRBV7-9	TRBJ2-1	.	TGTGCCAGCAGCTTAGTTACTGGAAATCACAATGAGCAGTTCTTC	CASSLVTGNHNEQFF
TRBD2	TRBV11-2	TRBJ2-7	.	TGTGCCAGCAGCTTAGGTGTCAGGACTAGCGGGATCCGCTACGAGCAGTACTTC	CASSLGVRTSGIRYEQYF
.	TRBV11-1	TRBJ1-2	.	TGTGCCAGCAGCTTAAGGAGGGGCTGGGCCTATGGCTACACCTTC	CASSLRRGWAYGYTF
TRBD2	TRBV2	TRBJ2-3	.	TGTGCCAGCAAGCCGGGACTAGCGGTAAAAGATACGCAGTATTTT	CASKPGLAVKDTQYF
.	TRBV12-3/TRBV12-4	TRBJ1-5	few	TGTGCCAGCAGTTTCGACGGTTATAGCAATCAGCCCCAGCATTTT	CASSFDGYSNQPQHF
.	TRBV9	TRBJ2-5	.	TGTGCCAGCAGCCCAACACAGGGACAAGAGACCCGGTACTTC	CASSPTQGQETRYF
TRBD1	TRBV7-9	TRBJ2-7	few	TGTGCCAGCAGCTTAGGGGCAGGGGGCTACGAGCAGTACTTC	CASSLGAGGYEQYF
.	TRBV7-3	TRBJ2-3	few	TGTGCCAGCAGCTTGGGCTTCACAGATACGCAGTATTTT	CASSLGFTDTQYF
.	TRBV7-4	TRBJ2-7	.	TGTGCCAGCACCCCAGACGAAAGCCCGTACGAGCAGTACTTC	CASTPDESPYEQYF
.	TRBV7-6	TRBJ2-1	.	TGTGCCAGCAGCCCCATTTTGTACAACAATGAGCAGTTCTTC	CASSPILYNNEQFF
.	TRBV20-1	TRBJ2-7	.	TGCAGTGCTAGCGGTGTGACAGCGCGCGAGCAGTACTTC	CSASGVTAREQYF
.	TRBV6-2/TRBV6-3	TRBJ2-5	.	TGTGCCAGCACTTGGCGTGAGACCCAGTACTTC	CASTWRETQYF
TRBD1	TRBV4-1	TRBJ2-2	.	TGCGCCAGCAGCCGGGACAGGAATGGGAACGGGGAGCTGTTTTTT	CASSRDRNGNGELFF
.	TRBV7-2	TRBJ1-5	few	TGTGCCAGCAGCTTAGTGGGGGAACTAGAGCTCCAGCCCCAGCATTTT	CASSLVGELELQPQHF
.	TRBV5-1	TRBJ2-3	.	TGCGCCAGCAGCTGTGGCATGGCTAGCACAGATACGCAGTATTTT	CASSCGMASTDTQYF
.	TRBV5-6	TRBJ2-7	.	TGTGCCAGCAGCTTGGAGGTTACCTACGAGCAGTACTTC	CASSLEVTYEQYF
.	TRBV3-1	TRBJ2-3	.	TGTGCCAGCAGCCAAACGGGGGGCGGGAGAACAGATACGCAGTATTTT	CASSQTGGGRTDTQYF
.	TRBV7-8	TRBJ2-1	once	TGTGCCAGCAGCTTAGGGGTGGGGGGCCACCAAGAGACCCAGTTCTTC	CASSLGVGGHQETQFF
.	TRBV6-5	TRBJ2-1	.	TGTGCCAGCAGTCCCAGTGCGGGCTACAATGAGCAGTTCTTC	CASSPSAGYNEQFF
TRBD1	TRBV20-1	TRBJ2-3	few	TGCAGTGTTGGGACAGCAGCTAGCACAGATACGCAGTATTTT	CSVGTAASTDTQYF
.	TRBV15	TRBJ2-5	.	TGTGCCACCAGCAGAGGGGTTGGGGGCCAAGAGACCCAGTACTTC	CATSRGVGGQETQYF
TRBD1	TRBV4-1	TRBJ1-2	.	TGCGCCAGCAGCCATATGCTGGACAGGGTTAAAGCTATAGGGAACTATGGCTACACCTTC	CASSHMLDRVKAIGNYGYTF
TRBD1	TRBV5-1	TRBJ2-4	.	TGCGCCAGCAGCTGGGGACAGGGGGTATGGAATGAGCAGTACTTC	CASSWGQGVWNEQYF
TRBD2	TRBV9	TRBJ2-7	.	TGTGCCAGCAGCGTAGGACTAGCTGGGGATGAGCAGTACTTC	CASSVGLAGDEQYF
.	TRBV21-1	TRBJ2-1	.	TGTGCCAGCAGACCGACAATAGATGAGCAGTTCTTC	CASRPTIDEQFF
.	TRBV24-1	TRBJ2-7	.	TGTGCCACCAGTGATACTTACGAGCAGTACTTC	CATSDTYEQYF
.	TRBV9	TRBJ2-1	.	TGTGCCAGCAGCGTAGCGGGGGTCAACAATGAGCAGTTCTTC	CASSVAGVNNEQFF
.	TRBV7-9	TRBJ2-3	few	TGTGCCAGCAGCTTAGACGTTACGCAGTATTTT	CASSLDVTQYF
.	TRBV7-2	TRBJ2-3	.	TGTGCCAGCAGCCTCCGTGAGAGGAGGACGCAGTATTTT	CASSLRERRTQYF
.	TRBV28	TRBJ1-4	.	TGTGCCAGCAGTGTAGGGCAAGCCCCTAATGAAAAACTGTTTTTT	CASSVGQAPNEKLFF
.	TRBV5-1	TRBJ1-2	.	TGCGCCAGCACCTTGGGGCAAGACTATGGCTACACCTTC	CASTLGQDYGYTF
.	TRBV12-3/TRBV12-4	TRBJ2-1	.	TGTGCCAGCAGTGCCCACCTGTGGGGCGAGCAGTTCTTC	CASSAHLWGEQFF
.	TRBV6-1	TRBJ2-7	.	TGTGCCAGCAGTAAAGCTAGGGTCTTAAGCTCCTACGAGCAGTACTTC	CASSKARVLSSYEQYF
.	TRBV28	TRBJ2-5	once	TGTGCCAGCAGTACCCCCCGCGTGGGGGAGACCCAGTACTTC	CASSTPRVGETQYF
.	TRBV7-9	TRBJ1-2	.	TGTGCCAGCAGCCGCTCGTTTTTGGAGGTCGGGTATGGCTACACCTTC	CASSRSFLEVGYGYTF
TRBD2	TRBV12-3/TRBV12-4	TRBJ2-1	.	TGTGCCAGCAGTTCGGGACTAGCGGGAGGGGACAATGAGCAGTTCTTC	CASSSGLAGGDNEQFF
.	TRBV20-1	TRBJ2-3	.	TGCAGTGCCACCCGTGGAGCTTCTAGCACAGATACGCAGTATTTT	CSATRGASSTDTQYF